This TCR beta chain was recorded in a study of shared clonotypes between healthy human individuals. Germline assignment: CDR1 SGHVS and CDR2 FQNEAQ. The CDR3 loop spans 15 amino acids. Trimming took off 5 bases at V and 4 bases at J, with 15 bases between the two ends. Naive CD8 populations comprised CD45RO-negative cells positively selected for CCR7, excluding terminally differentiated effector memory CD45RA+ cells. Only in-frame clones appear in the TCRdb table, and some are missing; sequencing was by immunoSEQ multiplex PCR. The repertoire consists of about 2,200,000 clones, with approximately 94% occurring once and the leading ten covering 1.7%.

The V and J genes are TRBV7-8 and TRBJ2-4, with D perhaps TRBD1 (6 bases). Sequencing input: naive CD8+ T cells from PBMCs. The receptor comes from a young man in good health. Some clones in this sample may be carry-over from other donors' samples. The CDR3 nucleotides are TGTGCCAGCAGCCCCTCCTTGGACAGAAAAAACATTCAGTACTTC. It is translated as CASSPSLDRKNIQYF.